Presented here are 3 T cell receptor beta chains from one specimen sequenced in a study of cytomegalovirus exposure and HLA in healthy donors. Use of 60 Vbeta and 13 Jbeta primers characterized the PCR. Clones were read by immunoSEQ multiplex PCR, and TCRdb kept only the in-frame ones, dropping some. The table has around 170,000 clones, 76% seen once. Sample: PBMCs. The source is a man between 18 and 29 years old in good health and CMV-seronegative.

This sequence joins TRBV19 and TRBJ2-5, with a tentative D call TRBD2 (7 bases). This CDR3 is built from 16 residues. V lost 5 bases, J lost 1 base, and 17 bases lay in between. Germline loops: CDR1 LNHDA, CDR2 SQIVND (reference sequence). As DNA, the CDR3 is TGTGCCAGTAGTCCCCTCCCGGGGGGCCTCCAAGAGACCCAGTACTTC. Its protein is CASSPLPGGLQETQYF.

This clone was counted between two and nine times. The chain is built from TRBV2 and TRBJ2-1; possibly TRBD2 for D (5 bases). The CDR3 runs to 15 residues. Trimming stripped 5 bases from V and 0 bases from J, with 11 bases between. The germline V gene encodes CDR1 SNHLY and CDR2 FYNNEI. The CDR3 coding sequence is TGTGCCAGCAGTAGTAGCGATAGCTCCTACAATGAGCAGTTCTTC. Amino acids: CASSSSDSSYNEQFF.

This clone appeared a single time. This CDR3 reads CASTPGPGDQYF. CDR3 bases: TGTGCCAGTACCCCCGGCCCGGGGGATCAGTACTTC. This rearrangement joins TRBV19 to TRBJ2-4, with D perhaps matching TRBD2 (6 bases). The CDR3 is made up of 12 amino acids. The germline V and J ends were trimmed by 7 bases and 12 bases, with 16 bases remaining between them. The germline gives CDR1 LNHDA, CDR2 SQIVND (reference sequence).